This TCR beta chain is drawn from a study of cytomegalovirus exposure and HLA in healthy donors. Study-level background: A prior study identified 117 million unique TCR beta sequences from 180 million or so T cells. Study results and limitations: Common viral pathogens were later found to be apparently linked to several of the most significant clusters. Within an earlier analysis, most TCR beta V segments proved productive either about 87% or about 30% of the time.

Details on this clone: Its matching antigen is unknown.

The V segment lost 5 bases and the J segment 2 bases; nucleotides outside the gene matches: 5. The germline gives CDR1 LNHDA, CDR2 SQIVND (reference sequence). This CDR3 has 14 residues. Primers for the PCR totalled 60 Vbeta and 13 Jbeta. Method: immunoSEQ multiplex PCR; TCRdb's copy keeps in-frame clones and lacks some. This repertoire comprises just over 200,000 clones; its ten largest clones make up roughly 1.2%. Sequenced material: PBMCs. The TCR comes from a girl aged 2 to 10 in good health and CMV-seropositive. This sequence joins TRBV19 and TRBJ1-1, with TRBD1 matching 7 bases. The CDR3: CASSSQGGNTEAFF. CDR3 sequence (DNA): TGTGCCAGTAGTTCGCAGGGGGGAAACACTGAAGCTTTCTTT. The variable domain in full, with the rest retrieved from reference TRBV19 and TRBJ1-1, is DGGITQSPKYLFRKEGQNVTLSCEQNLNHDAMYWYRQDPGQGLRLIYYSQIVNDFQKGDIAEGYSVSREKKESFPLTVTSAQKNPTAFYLCASSSQGGNTEAFFGQGTRLTVV.